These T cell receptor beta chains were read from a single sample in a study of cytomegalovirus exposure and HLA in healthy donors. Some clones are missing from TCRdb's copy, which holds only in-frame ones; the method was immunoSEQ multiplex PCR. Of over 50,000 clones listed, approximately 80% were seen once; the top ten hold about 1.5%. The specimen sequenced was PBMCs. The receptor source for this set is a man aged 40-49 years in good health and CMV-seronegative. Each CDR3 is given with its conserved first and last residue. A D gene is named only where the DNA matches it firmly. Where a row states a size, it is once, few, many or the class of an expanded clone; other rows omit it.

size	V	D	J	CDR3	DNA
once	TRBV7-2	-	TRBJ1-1	CASSVSYYTEAFF	TGTGCCAGCAGCGTAAGCTACTACACTGAAGCTTTCTTT
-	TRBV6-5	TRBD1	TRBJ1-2	CASRGTGTNYGYTF	TGTGCCAGCAGGGGGACAGGAACAAACTATGGCTACACCTTC
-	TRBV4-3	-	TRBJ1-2	CASSQAPRVEDHGYTF	TGCGCCAGCAGCCAGGCCCCCCGGGTAGAGGATCATGGCTACACCTTC
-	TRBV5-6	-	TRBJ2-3	CASSLWGADTQYF	TGTGCCAGCAGCTTGTGGGGGGCAGATACGCAGTATTTT
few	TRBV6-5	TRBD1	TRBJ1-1	CASNTQGAGTEAFF	TGTGCCAGCAACACACAGGGGGCAGGTACTGAAGCTTTCTTT
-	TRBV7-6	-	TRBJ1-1	CASSLWPGGGAEAFF	TGTGCCAGCAGCTTATGGCCGGGGGGAGGGGCTGAAGCTTTCTTT
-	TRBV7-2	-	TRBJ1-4	CASSLVGAPNEKLFF	TGTGCCAGCAGCTTAGTAGGGGCGCCTAATGAAAAACTGTTTTTT
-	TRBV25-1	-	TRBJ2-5	CASSEPRSLGETQYF	TGTGCCAGCAGTGAACCACGGTCACTAGGAGAGACCCAGTACTTC
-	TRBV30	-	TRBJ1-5	CAWRDNRDQPQHF	TGTGCCTGGAGGGATAATCGGGATCAGCCCCAGCATTTT
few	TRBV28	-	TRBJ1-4	CASSPPRLRNEKLFF	TGTGCCAGCAGTCCCCCCCGTTTACGGAATGAAAAACTGTTTTTT
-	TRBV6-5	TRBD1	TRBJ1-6	CATKGQGHSPLHF	TGTGCCACCAAGGGACAGGGTCATTCACCCCTCCACTTT
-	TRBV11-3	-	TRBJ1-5	CASSLTGTNQPQHF	TGTGCCAGCAGCTTAACAGGGACAAATCAGCCCCAGCATTTT
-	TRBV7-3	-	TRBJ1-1	CASSLTRGNTEAFF	TGTGCCAGCAGCTTAACCCGGGGGAACACTGAAGCTTTCTTT
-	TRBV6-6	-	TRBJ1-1	CASSSERGATEAFF	TGTGCCAGCAGTTCCGAGCGGGGGGCCACTGAAGCTTTCTTT
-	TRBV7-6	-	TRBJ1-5	CASSAFQGQFSNQPQHF	TGTGCCAGCAGCGCATTCCAAGGACAGTTTAGCAATCAGCCCCAGCATTTT
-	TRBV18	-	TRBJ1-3	CASSPVSQGSSGNTIYF	TGTGCCAGCTCACCAGTCTCTCAGGGGAGCTCTGGAAACACCATATATTTT
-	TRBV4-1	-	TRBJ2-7	CASSPTVGSYEQYF	TGCGCCAGCAGCCCAACAGTTGGCTCCTACGAGCAGTACTTC
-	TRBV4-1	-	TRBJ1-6	CASSQGALSPLHF	TGCGCCAGCAGCCAAGGGGCGCTTTCACCCCTCCACTTT
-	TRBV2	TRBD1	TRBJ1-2	CASSDPGQNYGYTF	TGTGCCAGCAGTGACCCGGGACAGAACTATGGCTACACCTTC
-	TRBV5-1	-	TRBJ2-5	CASSLISQETQYF	TGCGCCAGCAGCTTGATATCCCAAGAGACCCAGTACTTC
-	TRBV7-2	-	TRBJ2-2	CASSLDYGELFF	TGTGCCAGCAGCTTAGACTACGGGGAGCTGTTTTTT
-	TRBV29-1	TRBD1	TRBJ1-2	CSVDSDRFYDTF	TGCAGCGTTGATTCGGACAGGTTTTATGACACCTTC
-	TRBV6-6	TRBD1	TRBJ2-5	CASSLIQGMGQETQYF	TGTGCCAGCAGCCTCATACAGGGGATGGGACAAGAGACCCAGTACTTC
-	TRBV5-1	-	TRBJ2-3	CASSLEASGSDTQYF	TGCGCCAGCAGCCTCGAAGCTTCGGGGTCTGATACGCAGTATTTT
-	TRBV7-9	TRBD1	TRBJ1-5	CASSLHGDRGHQPQHF	TGTGCCAGCAGCCTCCACGGGGACAGGGGGCATCAGCCCCAGCATTTT
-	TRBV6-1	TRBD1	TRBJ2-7	CASSLDRVDEQYF	TGTGCCAGCAGCCTGGACAGGGTGGACGAGCAGTACTTC
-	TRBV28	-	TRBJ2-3	CASSFSGRIATNTDTQYF	TGTGCCAGCAGTTTCAGCGGGCGGATAGCAACAAACACAGATACGCAGTATTTT
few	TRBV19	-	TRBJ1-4	CASSIPAAGDNEKLFF	TGTGCCAGTAGTATACCGGCGGCAGGGGATAATGAAAAACTGTTTTTT
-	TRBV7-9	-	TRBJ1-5	CASSLGTGTEPQHF	TGTGCCAGCAGCTTAGGTACAGGGACGGAGCCCCAGCATTTT
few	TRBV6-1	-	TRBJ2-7	CASSGRGSSYEQYF	TGTGCCAGCAGTGGTAGGGGCAGCTCCTACGAGCAGTACTTC
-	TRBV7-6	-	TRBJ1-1	CASSLRGGTEAFF	TGTGCCAGCAGCTTGAGGGGGGGCACTGAAGCTTTCTTT
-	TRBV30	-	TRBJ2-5	CAWRREETQYF	TGTGCCTGGAGGAGGGAAGAGACCCAGTACTTC
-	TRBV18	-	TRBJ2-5	CASSPVRQETQYF	TGTGCCAGCTCACCAGTCAGACAAGAGACCCAGTACTTC
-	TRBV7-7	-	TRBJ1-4	CASSLLLNEKLFF	TGTGCCAGCAGCTTACTTTTGAATGAAAAACTGTTTTTT
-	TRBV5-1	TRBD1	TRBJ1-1	CASSGTGEWGTEAFF	TGCGCCAGCAGCGGGACAGGGGAATGGGGCACTGAAGCTTTCTTT
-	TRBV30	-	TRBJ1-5	CAWSVRGGRGQPQHF	TGTGCCTGGAGTGTACGGGGGGGACGGGGTCAGCCCCAGCATTTT
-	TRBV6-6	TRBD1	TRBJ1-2	CASSYRQGGYGYTF	TGTGCCAGCAGTTACCGACAGGGAGGCTATGGCTACACCTTC
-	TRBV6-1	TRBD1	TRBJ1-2	CASSGTGGEQLPNYGYTF	TGTGCCAGCAGTGGGACAGGGGGAGAACAACTACCAAACTATGGCTACACCTTC
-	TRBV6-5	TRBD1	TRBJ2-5	CASTSGQVARQYF	TGTGCCAGCACCTCCGGACAGGTAGCTAGGCAGTACTTC
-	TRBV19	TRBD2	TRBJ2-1	CASHGAGGSTEQFF	TGTGCCAGTCACGGAGCGGGGGGCTCCACGGAGCAGTTCTTC
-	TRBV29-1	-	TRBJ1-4	CSVGRAREKLFF	TGCAGCGTTGGCAGGGCTCGGGAAAAACTGTTTTTT
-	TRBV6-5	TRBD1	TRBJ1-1	CASRTGTGTEAFF	TGTGCCAGCAGAACAGGGACAGGTACTGAAGCTTTCTTT
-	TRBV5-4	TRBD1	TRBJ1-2	CASSRDRYGYTF	TGTGCCAGCAGCCGGGACAGATATGGCTACACCTTC
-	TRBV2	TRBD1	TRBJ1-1	CASSEAGQGVTEAFF	TGTGCCAGCAGTGAAGCTGGACAGGGAGTGACTGAAGCTTTCTTT
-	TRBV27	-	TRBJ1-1	CASSLNPPDWSTEAFF	TGTGCCAGCAGTTTAAACCCCCCTGACTGGTCCACTGAAGCTTTCTTT
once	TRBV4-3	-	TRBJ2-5	CASSQGLTRLETQYF	TGCGCCAGCAGCCAAGGACTCACAAGGCTCGAGACCCAGTACTTC
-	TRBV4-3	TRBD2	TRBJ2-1	CASSQDPRAGGYNEQFF	TGCGCCAGCAGCCAAGATCCCCGGGCGGGGGGCTACAATGAGCAGTTCTTC
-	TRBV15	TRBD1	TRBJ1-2	CATSRDPNLGQDDF	TGTGCCACCAGCAGAGATCCCAACCTCGGACAGGACGACTTC
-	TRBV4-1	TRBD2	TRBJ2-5	CASSQVALLAGNFQETQYF	TGCGCCAGCAGCCAAGTGGCCCTGCTAGCGGGGAACTTCCAAGAGACCCAGTACTTC
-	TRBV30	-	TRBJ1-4	CAWSVLRSEKLFF	TGTGCCTGGAGTGTACTTCGGAGTGAAAAACTGTTTTTT
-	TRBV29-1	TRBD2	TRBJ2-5	CSVDGLAGLPGETQYF	TGCAGCGTTGATGGGCTAGCGGGCCTCCCCGGTGAGACCCAGTACTTC
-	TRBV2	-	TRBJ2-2	CATSREALETGELFF	TGTGCCACCAGCAGGGAGGCCCTGGAAACCGGGGAGCTGTTTTTT
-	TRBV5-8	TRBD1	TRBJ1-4	CASSSRQGIAKLFF	TGTGCCAGCAGCTCCCGACAGGGAATTGCAAAACTGTTTTTT
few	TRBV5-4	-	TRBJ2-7	CASSRRSGSNSYEQYF	TGTGCCAGCAGCCGCCGGTCGGGATCCAACTCCTACGAGCAGTACTTC
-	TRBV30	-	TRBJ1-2	CAWRLGAYGYTF	TGTGCCTGGAGATTAGGGGCCTATGGCTACACCTTC
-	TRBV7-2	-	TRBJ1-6	CASSLGEEFSPLHF	TGTGCCAGCAGCTTAGGGGAGGAGTTTTCACCCCTCCACTTT
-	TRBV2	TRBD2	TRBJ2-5	CASTSGLAGSAETQYF	TGTGCCAGCACCTCGGGACTAGCGGGGTCGGCAGAGACCCAGTACTTC